This TCR beta chain is from a study of cytomegalovirus exposure and HLA in healthy donors. Notes on the study in general: The study found most TCR sequences rare, yet found some public TCRs in many donors. Over 150 TCR beta chains were listed as cytomegalovirus-associated. According to a later analysis, most TCR beta chains associated with CMV appeared HLA-restricted. About 87% or about 30% of the time was how often most TCR beta V segments were productive, according to an earlier analysis.

The PCR was carried out with 60 Vbeta primers and 13 Jbeta primers. TCRdb's copy holds only in-frame clones and misses some; the assay was immunoSEQ multiplex PCR. This table holds 150,000 to 200,000 clones, almost 80% found once. Regarding this clone: Its antigen is still unknown.

Germline trimming cut 2 bases from V and 4 bases from J; bases unmatched to any gene: 7. CDR1 is MNHEY, CDR2 SMNVEV, per germline (reference sequence). The CDR3 contains 15 residues. The chain employs TRBV27 and TRBJ1-2; the match to TRBD1 covers 7 bases. The sequencing input was PBMCs. This TCR was recovered from a man aged 45-65 years in good health and CMV-seropositive. The CDR3, as DNA: TGTGCCAGCAGTTTAAAAGGGGGCGGGATCTATGGCTACACCTTC. Protein: CASSLKGGGIYGYTF.